The source of this T cell receptor (beta chain) is a study of OX40 agonist ivuxolimab in advanced cancers. General observations from the study: Low clonal expansion, among the lowest seen, marked partial responders at 0.1-3.0 mg/kg.

Regarding this clone: Its target is not known.

Sequencing was performed with immunoSEQ multiplex PCR; in TCRdb, only in-frame clones are kept and a portion is missing. The sample yields roughly 76,000 clones, 80% to 95% seen once. The CDR3 has 12 residues. V was pared by 4 bases and J by 11 bases, with 9 bases of the junction left unmatched. Germline lookup yields CDR1 SQVTM and CDR2 ANQGSEA. The J gene is TRBJ2-7, the V gene TRBV29-1, with 9 nucleotides matching TRBD2. The clonotype comes from an adult with an advanced solid tumor such as melanoma, head and neck, liver or kidney cancer. Specimen: CD4+ or CD8+ T cells sorted from blood, collected in a trial of the OX40 agonist ivuxolimab. The CDR3, as DNA: TGCAGCGTTGTTGGTAGCGGGGGTTCGGAGTACTTC. Its protein product is CSVVGSGGSEYF.